This is a list of T cell receptor beta chains from one sample in a study of T cell repertoires in cytomegalovirus infection. TCRdb fed the reads into MiXCR, producing one record per CDR3 protein. In the table there are about 300,000 distinct CDR3 sequences, around 10% of which are singletons. The sample comprised PBMCs. The receptor set was obtained from a human donor in good health (CMV status not recorded). Some clones in this sample may be carry-over from other donors' samples. CDR3s include the opening cysteine and the closing phenylalanine or tryptophan. The order of the fields is D gene, clone size, J gene, V gene, CDR3 protein, CDR3 DNA. The D gene is left open where the match is weak. Clone size is stated in some rows and not others, as once, few, many or a class when expanded.

>NA|NA|TRBJ1-5|TRBV4-3
CASSQEGASNQPQHF
TGCGCCAGCAGCCAAGAGGGGGCAAGTAATCAGCCCCAGCATTTT
>TRBD1|many|TRBJ1-5|TRBV25-1
CASSEASGTGGAAQHF
TGTGCCAGCAGTGAAGCTAGTGGGACAGGGGGTGCCGCCCAGCATTTT
>TRBD2|NA|TRBJ2-3|TRBV14
CASSSHPRLAGGKRTDTQYF
TGTGCCAGCAGCTCTCACCCCAGGCTAGCGGGGGGGAAGAGGACAGATACGCAGTATTTT
>NA|few|TRBJ1-5|TRBV20-1
CSARDQEGPNQPQHF
TGCAGTGCTAGAGATCAGGAAGGTCCCAATCAGCCCCAGCATTTT
>NA|many|TRBJ2-5|TRBV28
CASSPSGEKETQYF
TGTGCCAGCAGTCCATCCGGGGAAAAAGAGACCCAGTACTTC
>TRBD2|NA|TRBJ2-3|TRBV11-2
CASSLWTSGGGDTQYF
TGTGCCAGCAGCCTCTGGACTAGCGGGGGTGGAGATACGCAGTATTTT
>NA|many|TRBJ2-1|TRBV27
CASSLLGTRNEQFF
TGTGCCAGCAGTCTCCTCGGGACCCGGAATGAGCAGTTCTTC
>NA|NA|TRBJ1-6|TRBV29-1
CSAGGKDSPLHF
TGCAGCGCCGGGGGGAAGGATTCACCCCTCCACTTT
>NA|NA|TRBJ1-1|TRBV7-9
CASSKFPRDFEAFF
TGTGCCAGCAGCAAATTCCCCAGGGATTTTGAAGCTTTCTTT
>TRBD1|few|TRBJ1-6|TRBV20-1
CSARSRGRENSPLHF
TGCAGTGCTAGGTCCAGGGGGCGGGAAAATTCACCCCTCCACTTT
>NA|NA|TRBJ2-2|TRBV28
CASSYEAENTGELFF
TGTGCCAGCAGTTACGAGGCAGAGAACACCGGGGAGCTGTTTTTT
>NA|many|TRBJ2-1|TRBV7-2
CASSPRRTYNEQFF
TGTGCCAGCAGCCCTCGGAGGACCTACAATGAGCAGTTCTTC
>TRBD2|NA|TRBJ2-1|TRBV29-1
CSVEGLAGGLNNEQFF
TGCAGCGTTGAGGGTCTAGCGGGGGGCCTGAATAATGAGCAGTTCTTC
>TRBD2|many|TRBJ2-1|TRBV11-1
CASSLFGTSQYNEQFF
TGTGCCAGCAGCTTATTTGGGACTAGCCAGTACAATGAGCAGTTCTTC
>TRBD1|few|TRBJ2-7|TRBV20-1
CSAIRDRGPNEQYF
TGCAGTGCAATCCGGGACAGGGGGCCCAACGAGCAGTACTTC
>NA|many|TRBJ2-1|TRBV7-9
CASSNDRDSLSREQFF
TGTGCCAGCAGTAACGACCGGGACTCCTTGTCAAGGGAGCAGTTCTTC
>TRBD1|many|TRBJ1-5|TRBV7-2
CASSRDRGNNQPQHF
TGTGCCAGCAGCCGCGACAGGGGAAACAATCAGCCCCAGCATTTT
>NA|NA|TRBJ2-7|TRBV20-1
CSAREETPYEQYF
TGCAGTGCTAGAGAAGAAACCCCCTACGAGCAGTACTTC
>TRBD2|many|TRBJ2-1|TRBV4-2
CASSQEGGGAYNEQFF
TGTGCCAGCAGCCAAGAAGGCGGGGGGGCCTACAATGAGCAGTTCTTC
>TRBD2|many|TRBJ2-5|TRBV7-2
CASSSSGAQETQYF
TGTGCCAGCAGCTCTAGCGGAGCTCAAGAGACCCAGTACTTC
>NA|few|TRBJ2-1|TRBV5-1
CASSPNGGIDEQFF
TGCGCCAGCAGCCCGAACGGGGGTATCGATGAGCAGTTCTTC
>NA|many|TRBJ2-1|TRBV20-1
CSANEYNEQFF
TGCAGTGCTAACGAATACAATGAGCAGTTCTTC
>NA|few|TRBJ1-2|TRBV29-1
CSTGGLYYGYTF
TGCAGCACCGGGGGGCTTTACTATGGCTACACCTTC
>NA|many|TRBJ1-1|TRBV7-9
CASRDYRVKAFF
TGTGCCAGCCGAGATTACAGGGTCAAAGCTTTCTTT
>TRBD1|many|TRBJ1-2|TRBV29-1
CSVEDPGTGGNYGYTF
TGCAGCGTTGAAGATCCAGGGACAGGGGGCAACTATGGCTACACCTTC
>NA|NA|TRBJ1-2|TRBV3-1
CASSPTDLYGYTF
TGTGCCAGCAGCCCGACGGACCTCTATGGCTACACCTTC
>NA|NA|TRBJ1-1|TRBV29-1
CSVSGGQNTEAFF
TGCAGCGTTTCGGGGGGACAGAACACTGAAGCTTTCTTT
>NA|NA|TRBJ1-1|TRBV7-3
CASSFRARPNTEAFF
TGTGCCAGCAGCTTCAGGGCGAGGCCGAACACTGAAGCTTTCTTT
>NA|few|TRBJ1-4|TRBV7-9
CASSLAAREKLFF
TGTGCCAGCAGCTTAGCGGCGAGGGAAAAACTGTTTTTT
>NA|NA|TRBJ2-1|TRBV6-5
CASSYPGSSDANEQFF
TGTGCCAGCAGTTACCCCGGGTCCTCAGATGCGAATGAGCAGTTCTTC
>NA|many|TRBJ1-1|TRBV7-6
CASSETSGGPSLNTEAFF
TGTGCCAGCAGCGAAACGAGTGGGGGCCCCTCTTTGAACACTGAAGCTTTCTTT
>NA|NA|TRBJ2-7|TRBV29-1
CSVELPDSSYEQYF
TGCAGCGTTGAACTCCCGGACAGTTCCTACGAGCAGTACTTC
>NA|few|TRBJ1-3|TRBV11-2
CASSFDTGNTIYF
TGTGCCAGCAGCTTCGACACTGGAAACACCATATATTTT
>NA|many|TRBJ1-2|TRBV10-3
CAISEQNYGYTF
TGTGCCATCAGTGAACAGAATTATGGCTACACCTTC
>TRBD1|many|TRBJ2-5|TRBV7-9
CASRKDRVEQETQYF
TGTGCCAGCAGAAAGGACAGGGTGGAACAAGAGACCCAGTACTTC
>NA|many|TRBJ1-3|TRBV7-2
CASSTSAGRIGNTIYF
TGTGCCAGCAGCACTTCGGCAGGGCGGATTGGAAACACCATATATTTT
>NA|many|TRBJ1-6|TRBV28
CASSPGTTYNSPLHF
TGTGCCAGCAGTCCCGGGACAACCTATAATTCACCCCTCCACTTT
>NA|few|TRBJ1-6|TRBV9
CASSVLGPLDSPLHF
TGTGCCAGCAGCGTATTAGGTCCTCTGGATTCACCCCTCCACTTT
>TRBD2|NA|TRBJ2-3|TRBV7-9
CASSLPPGRDGDTQYF
TGTGCCAGCAGCTTACCTCCCGGGAGGGACGGAGATACGCAGTATTTT
>TRBD1|NA|TRBJ1-2|TRBV29-1
CSGILGTGDGYTF
TGCAGCGGTATCCTCGGGACAGGGGATGGCTACACCTTC
>NA|few|TRBJ1-5|TRBV6-2/TRBV6-3
CASSPTPTALREPQHF
TGTGCCAGCAGTCCCACCCCGACAGCCCTTCGGGAGCCCCAGCATTTT
>NA|many|TRBJ2-7|TRBV23-1
CASGEHGRQGAQEQYF
TGCGCCAGCGGGGAACACGGGAGGCAGGGGGCTCAGGAGCAGTACTTC
>NA|many|TRBJ2-3|TRBV10-3
CAISQSTDTQYF
TGTGCCATCAGTCAAAGCACAGATACGCAGTATTTT
>NA|many|TRBJ1-2|TRBV14
CASSQDANYGYTF
TGTGCCAGCAGCCAAGACGCTAACTATGGCTACACCTTC
>NA|many|TRBJ2-5|TRBV7-3
CASSLTGGAPQETQYF
TGTGCCAGCAGCTTAACGGGGGGAGCTCCCCAAGAGACCCAGTACTTC
>NA|many|TRBJ1-5|TRBV7-2
CASSTDRNQPQHF
TGTGCCAGCAGCACGGACAGAAATCAGCCCCAGCATTTT
>NA|few|TRBJ1-1|TRBV25-1
CASSDPRGGQNTEAFF
TGTGCCAGCAGTGACCCCCGGGGGGGCCAGAACACTGAAGCTTTCTTT
>TRBD1|many|TRBJ2-5|TRBV7-2
CASSLGRRTGGSPETQYF
TGTGCCAGCAGCCTCGGGAGGCGGACAGGGGGCAGTCCAGAGACCCAGTACTTC
>TRBD1|many|TRBJ2-3|TRBV12-3/TRBV12-4
CASSYRTGTRNTQYF
TGTGCCAGCAGCTACAGGACAGGGACCAGAAATACGCAGTATTTT
>TRBD2|many|TRBJ2-1|TRBV7-9
CASSLEAGNEQFF
TGTGCCAGCAGCTTAGAAGCGGGGAATGAGCAGTTCTTC
>NA|many|TRBJ1-1|TRBV25-1
CASSELEGREAFF
TGTGCCAGCAGTGAATTGGAGGGTCGTGAAGCTTTCTTT